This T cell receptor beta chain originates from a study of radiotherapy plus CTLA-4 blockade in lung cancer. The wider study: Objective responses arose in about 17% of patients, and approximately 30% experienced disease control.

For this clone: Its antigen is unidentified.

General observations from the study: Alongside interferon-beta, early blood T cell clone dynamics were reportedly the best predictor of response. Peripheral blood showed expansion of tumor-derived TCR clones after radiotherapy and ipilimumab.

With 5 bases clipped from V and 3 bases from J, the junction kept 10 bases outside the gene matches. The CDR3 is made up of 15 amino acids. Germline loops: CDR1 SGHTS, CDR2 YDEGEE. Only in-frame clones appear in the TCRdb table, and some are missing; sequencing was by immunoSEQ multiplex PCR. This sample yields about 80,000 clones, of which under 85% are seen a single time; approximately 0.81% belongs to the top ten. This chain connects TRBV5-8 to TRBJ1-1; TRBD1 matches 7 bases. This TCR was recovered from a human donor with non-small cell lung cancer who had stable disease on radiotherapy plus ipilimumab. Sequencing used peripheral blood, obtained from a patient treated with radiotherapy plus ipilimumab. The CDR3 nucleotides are TGTGCCAGCAGGTACCACAGGGGCCTAGACACTGAAGCTTTCTTT. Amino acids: CASRYHRGLDTEAFF.